A single sample gave rise to the 32 T cell receptor beta chains below, sequenced in a study of blood T cell repertoires in COVID-19. This table comes from immunoSEQ multiplex PCR, and its TCRdb copy is limited to in-frame clones, with some not included. The data contain around 70,000 clones, about four fifths of them singletons. The sample was peripheral blood. Every receptor here comes from a woman aged 70-85 years with acute or convalescent COVID-19.

The genes are TRBV28 and TRBJ1-1, with D possibly being TRBD1 (5 bases). The CDR3 length is 13 residues. Germline CDR1 and CDR2: MDHEN and SYDVKM. V was clipped by 8 bases and J by 7 bases, with 17 bases between them. The CDR3 loop is CASRRGGGNEAFF. CDR3 coding DNA: TGTGCCAGCCGGAGAGGTGGGGGGAATGAAGCTTTCTTT.

This chain uses TRBV29-1 with TRBJ1-2; 7 bases agree with TRBD1. The CDR3 covers 12 residues. V lost 4 bases to trimming and J lost 5 bases; unmatched junction nucleotides: 4. Per the germline V gene, CDR1 is SQVTM and CDR2 is ANQGSEA. DNA of the CDR3: TGCAGCGTTGGGAGGGACAGTTATGGCTACACCTTC. Amino acids: CSVGRDSYGYTF.

This clone showed up just once. The chain recombines TRBV12-5 with TRBJ2-1, with D possibly TRBD2 on 5 matching bases. From germline, CDR1 is LGHNT and CDR2 FRNRAP. Trimming took 2 bases from V and 7 from J, leaving 12 bases between them. CDR3 size: 14 residues. The CDR3 DNA reads TGTGCTAGTGGTTTGCTCTTCCGGGGTAATGAGCAGTTCTTC. Translating it yields CASGLLFRGNEQFF.

Regarding this clone: The junction and the germline gene differ at one end; a read error may be behind it. J is TRBJ2-5 and V is TRBV7-7, with 7 bases that match TRBD2. From germline, CDR1 is SSHAT and CDR2 FNYEAQ (reference sequence). This CDR3 comprises 14 residues. CDR3 nucleotide sequence: TGTGCTAGCAGCTCGGGACTACCAACCGAGACCCAGTACTTC. This codes for CASSSGLPTETQYF.

V gene TRBV11-3 combines with J gene TRBJ1-1, with TRBD1 as a possible D gene (6 bases). The CDR3 covers 16 residues. The ends were cut back, 0 bases at V and 4 bases at J, with 15 bases in the middle. CDR1 and CDR2 from the germline V gene are SGHNT and YENEEA. The DNA of the CDR3 is TGTGCCAGCAGCTTAGATCGAGGACAGTCGGGCACTGAAGCTTTCTTT. Its translation: CASSLDRGQSGTEAFF.

This clone occurred a few times. CDR3 DNA sequence: TGTGCCAGCATAAGGCAGGGGAGTTCACCCCTCCACTTT. Amino acids: CASIRQGSSPLHF. V is TRBV2 and J is TRBJ1-6; D is perhaps TRBD1 (6 bases). Trimming pared 7 bases from V and 9 bases from J, leaving 13 bases between. CDR1 is SNHLY and CDR2 is FYNNEI in the germline V gene. This CDR3 has 13 residues.

This clone has only one observation. The V call is TRBV5-5, the J call TRBJ2-6; the match to TRBD1 covers 7 bases. This CDR3 region has 16 residues. With 4 bases clipped from V and 1 base from J, the junction kept 5 bases outside the gene matches. Germline CDR1 is SGHKS and CDR2 is YYEKEE (reference sequence). The CDR3 protein is CASSPSTGSGANVLTF. CDR3 nucleotide sequence: TGTGCCAGCAGCCCATCGACAGGGTCTGGGGCCAACGTCCTGACTTTC. Supplemented by reference TRBV5-5 and TRBJ2-6, the full variable domain reads DAGVTQSPTHLIKTRGQQVTLRCSPISGHKSVSWYQQVLGQGPQFIFQYYEKEERGRGNFPDRFSARQFPNYSSELNVNALLLGDSALYLCASSPSTGSGANVLTFGAGSRLTVL.

The J gene is TRBJ1-2, the V gene TRBV18; 7 bases are a match to TRBD1. From germline, CDR1 is KGHSH and CDR2 LQKENI. This CDR3 contains 13 residues. V was pared by 6 bases and J by 8 bases, with 9 bases of the junction left unmatched. In nucleotides, the CDR3 is TGTGCCAGCTCCTTCAGAGGGGGACAGGGCTACACCTTC. Translation: CASSFRGGQGYTF.

Remarks on this clone: Other DNA sequences of this sample code for an identical CDR3. The V and J genes are TRBV7-9 and TRBJ1-5, with 8 nucleotides matching TRBD1. With 5 bases clipped from V and 6 bases from J, the junction kept 6 bases outside the gene matches. This CDR3 contains 14 residues. Germline V lookup: CDR1 SEHNR, CDR2 FQNEAQ (reference sequence). This CDR3 is CASSLGQGGQPQHF. CDR3 coding DNA: TGTGCCAGCAGCCTCGGACAGGGTGGTCAGCCCCAGCATTTT.

Ten or more counts support this clone. The chain joins TRBV3-1 (or the pseudogene TRBV3-2) to TRBJ2-1; perhaps TRBD1 as D (5 bases). Germline V gene sequence: CDR1 LGHDT, CDR2 YNNKEL (reference sequence). The CDR3 is made up of 15 amino acids. The V gene lost 7 bases and the J gene lost 4 bases, with 17 bases spanning the gap. The chain's CDR3 is CASTRALWGYNEQFF. The CDR3 DNA sequence: TGTGCCAGCACCAGGGCCCTTTGGGGTTACAATGAGCAGTTCTTC.

V usage is TRBV5-1 and J usage is TRBJ2-7; TRBD2 matches at 8 bases. The CDR3 is 15 amino acids. Trimming at V came to 3 bases and at J to 3 bases, leaving 8 bases not matched to a gene. Germline V gene data show CDR1 as SGHRS and CDR2 as YFSETQ. DNA of the CDR3: TGCGCCAGCAGCTGGGCCCAGAGCGGGAGCTACGAGCAGTACTTC. This sequence encodes CASSWAQSGSYEQYF.

The chain uses TRBV7-2 and TRBJ2-7; 7 bases line up with TRBD2. The CDR3 runs 14 residues. Germline V gene data show CDR1 as SGHTA and CDR2 as FQGNSA. V lost 6 bases to trimming and J lost 7 bases; unmatched junction nucleotides: 12. Here the CDR3 reads CASSSWTSLSEQYF. CDR3 sequence (DNA): TGTGCCAGCAGTTCCTGGACTAGTCTGAGTGAGCAGTACTTC.

This clone was counted only a few times. This chain uses TRBV7-8 with TRBJ2-3, with D perhaps given as TRBD1 or TRBD2 (6 bases each). This CDR3 comprises 15 residues. CDR1 and CDR2 (germline): SGHVS, FQNEAQ. Trimming left V 5 bases short and J 5 bases short, with 17 bases between. CDR3 sequence: CASSRGGRTGDTQYF. For the CDR3, the DNA is TGTGCCAGCAGCCGAGGGGGGCGCACGGGAGATACGCAGTATTTT.

The rearrangement uses TRBV6-5 and TRBJ2-2; possibly TRBD1 for D (6 bases). The CDR3 has 13 amino acids. V was clipped by 6 bases and J by 4 bases, with 9 bases between them. The germline V gene encodes CDR1 MNHEY and CDR2 SVGAGI. The CDR3 reads CASRRGFTGELFF. For the CDR3, the DNA is TGTGCCAGCAGAAGGGGGTTCACCGGGGAGCTGTTTTTT.

The V and J genes are TRBV10-1 and TRBJ2-3; a possible D gene is TRBD2 (5 bases). V shed 6 bases and J shed 2 bases, with 12 bases lying between them. CDR3 size: 14 residues. Germline CDR1 is WNHNN and CDR2 is SYGVQD (reference sequence). The CDR3 sequence is CASSPFSATDTQYF. CDR3 nucleotide sequence: TGCGCCAGCAGCCCTTTTAGCGCCACAGATACGCAGTATTTT.

The chain couples TRBV5-4 to TRBJ2-5, with 8 bases lining up with TRBD2. V shed 0 bases and J 4 bases; nucleotides not matched to a gene: 5. Germline lookup yields CDR1 SGHNT and CDR2 YYREEE (reference sequence). The CDR3 runs 15 residues. CDR3 amino acids: CASSLEGGRTETQYF. DNA of the CDR3: TGTGCCAGCAGCTTGGAGGGCGGGAGGACAGAGACCCAGTACTTC. The whole variable domain, filled in from reference TRBV5-4 and TRBJ2-5, reads ETGVTQSPTHLIKTRGQQVTLRCSSQSGHNTVSWYQQALGQGPQFIFQYYREEENGRGNFPPRFSGLQFPNYSSELNVNALELDDSALYLCASSLEGGRTETQYFGPGTRLLVL.

V usage is TRBV5-1 and J usage is TRBJ2-5; D is perhaps TRBD2 (5 bases). The germline V gene has CDR1 SGHRS and CDR2 YFSETQ. Between the trimmed V and J ends, which lost 7 bases and 4 bases, there was a span of 23 bases. The CDR3 contains 16 residues. The CDR3 is CASSYWTGNTLETQYF. The CDR3 DNA sequence: TGCGCCAGCTCTTACTGGACGGGGAATACGCTAGAGACCCAGTACTTC.

The V gene is TRBV29-1, the J gene TRBJ2-4, with D uncertain. This CDR3 is built from 12 residues. V was pared by 5 bases and J by 2 bases, with 7 bases between. Looked up from germline, CDR1 is SQVTM and CDR2 is ANQGSEA. The CDR3 protein is CSVSKPKNIQYF. The CDR3 nucleotides are TGCAGCGTTTCAAAGCCCAAAAACATTCAGTACTTC.

The V gene is TRBV6-5, the J gene TRBJ1-2; weak D call: TRBD1 (6 bases). Deletions cut 6 bases from V and 1 base from J, with 12 bases between. Germline V lookup: CDR1 MNHEY, CDR2 SVGAGI. The CDR3 runs to 14 residues. The CDR3 spells CASRRQEINYGYTF. CDR3 in DNA: TGTGCCAGCAGAAGACAGGAGATTAACTATGGCTACACCTTC.

The rearrangement uses TRBV5-5 and TRBJ1-2, with TRBD1 as a possible D gene (5 bases). The ends were cut back, 2 bases at V and 4 bases at J, with 18 bases in the middle. The CDR3 spans 16 residues. Germline-derived CDR1 and CDR2 are SGHKS and YYEKEE (reference sequence). The CDR3, as DNA: TGTGCCAGCAGCTTTTCACCGCGGACACTGATCTATGGCTACACCTTC. This sequence encodes CASSFSPRTLIYGYTF.

The DNA for the CDR3 is TGTGCCAGCAGTGTACAGGGTTACCACGAGCAGTACTTC. Protein sequence: CASSVQGYHEQYF. The chain joins TRBV28 to TRBJ2-7, with D perhaps matching TRBD1 (6 bases). Germline assignment: CDR1 MDHEN and CDR2 SYDVKM. Trimming stripped 5 bases from V and 5 bases from J, with 13 bases between. This CDR3 is built from 13 residues. The full variable domain, with the rest looked up from reference TRBV28 and TRBJ2-7, is DVKVTQSSRYLVKRTGEKVFLECVQDMDHENMFWYRQDPGLGLRLIYFSYDVKMKEKGDIPEGYSVSREKKERFSLILESASTNQTSMYLCASSVQGYHEQYFGPGTRLTVT.

CDR3 DNA: TGCGCCAGCAGCCAAGATCAAGGCAGGGTAAATGGTCAGCCCCAGCATTTT. This sequence encodes CASSQDQGRVNGQPQHF. The chain is built from TRBV4-1 and TRBJ1-5, with a tentative D call TRBD1 (5 bases). The ends were cut back, 0 bases at V and 6 bases at J, with 18 bases in the middle. CDR3 length: 17 residues. From germline, CDR1 is MGHRA and CDR2 YSYEKL.

This clone has just a few counts. This CDR3 is CASSLASVQSLNTEAFF. DNA for the CDR3: TGCGCCAGCAGCTTGGCATCAGTCCAGTCCCTTAACACTGAAGCTTTCTTT. This sequence joins TRBV5-1 and TRBJ1-1; D unresolved. V was clipped by 0 bases and J by 2 bases, with 17 bases between them. Per the germline V gene, CDR1 is SGHRS and CDR2 is YFSETQ. The CDR3 consists of 17 residues.

The V call is TRBV6-5, the J call TRBJ2-7, with 10 bases matching TRBD1. With 2 bases clipped from V and 2 bases from J, the junction kept 3 bases outside the gene matches. The germline V gene has CDR1 MNHEY and CDR2 SVGAGI. The CDR3 consists of 15 residues. CDR3 nucleotide sequence: TGTGCCAGCAGTTACGGACAGGGGGGGGCCTACGAGCAGTACTTC. Translation gives CASSYGQGGAYEQYF.

The CDR3 DNA reads TGTGCCAGCAGCCCAGGGTCCCTAGGGAACACCGGGGAGCTGTTTTTT. This gives the protein CASSPGSLGNTGELFF. The V call is TRBV11-3, the J call TRBJ2-2, with a tentative D call TRBD1 (5 bases). V was cut by 5 bases and J by 1 base, with 14 bases left in between. The CDR3 has 16 residues. From germline, CDR1 is SGHNT and CDR2 YENEEA.

The V gene is TRBV28, the J gene TRBJ2-7, with TRBD2 matching 10 bases. The CDR3 is 13 amino acids. The V segment lost 3 bases and the J segment 6 bases; nucleotides outside the gene matches: 2. Germline CDR1 is MDHEN and CDR2 is SYDVKM. The CDR3 protein is CASSFSGRPEQYF. For the CDR3, the DNA is TGTGCCAGCAGTTTTAGCGGGAGGCCCGAGCAGTACTTC.

V and J are TRBV29-1 and TRBJ2-5, with D possibly being TRBD2 (6 bases). The germline V gene has CDR1 SQVTM and CDR2 ANQGSEA. V was clipped by 3 bases and J by 4 bases, with 9 bases between them. CDR3 length: 12 residues. Written as DNA, the CDR3 is TGCAGCGTTGATGGGAGGCCAGAGACCCAGTACTTC. Protein sequence: CSVDGRPETQYF.

This clone showed up just once. This chain uses TRBV7-3 with TRBJ1-1, with 12 bases that match TRBD1. The junction had 6 bases not matched to a gene; V was cut back by 1 base and J by 0 bases. Germline assignment: CDR1 SGHTA and CDR2 FQGTGA. The CDR3 extends over 18 amino acids. The CDR3 coding sequence is TGTGCCAGCAGCTTAATCCCGGGACAGGGGGCGGTGAACACTGAAGCTTTCTTT. It translates to CASSLIPGQGAVNTEAFF.

The chain carries TRBV12-3 or TRBV12-4 and TRBJ1-5, with no clear D. Trimming took off 7 bases at V and 2 bases at J, with 9 bases between the two ends. The CDR3 length is 13 residues. The CDR3 region is CASTLRGNQPQHF. The CDR3 nucleotides are TGTGCCAGCACCTTGAGGGGCAATCAGCCCCAGCATTTT.

V is TRBV7-9 and J is TRBJ1-1; 7 bases are shared with TRBD1. Germline V lookup: CDR1 SEHNR, CDR2 FQNEAQ (reference sequence). The CDR3 spans 14 residues. V trimming: 3 bases; J trimming: 0 bases; junction bases outside the gene matches: 1. DNA for the CDR3: TGTGCCAGCAGCTTGCAGGGGGTGAACACTGAAGCTTTCTTT. This translates into CASSLQGVNTEAFF.

This clone came up once. The chain is built from TRBV5-1 and TRBJ1-6, with TRBD1 as a possible D gene (6 bases). This CDR3 contains 15 residues. Trimming shortened V by 2 bases and J by 0 bases, and 6 bases separated the two germline ends. Germline V gene lookup returns CDR1 SGHRS and CDR2 YFSETQ. Here the CDR3 DNA reads TGCGCCAGCAGCTTAGGGGGCTCCTATAATTCACCCCTCCACTTT. Encoded protein: CASSLGGSYNSPLHF.

The rearrangement uses TRBV14 and TRBJ2-7; 13 nucleotides agree with TRBD2. J gave up 4 bases and V 3 bases, and 3 bases lay outside the gene matches. CDR3 length: 15 residues. Germline CDR1 and CDR2: SGHDN and FVKESK. The CDR3 DNA reads as TGTGCCAGCAGCCAGAGGACTAGCGGGAGTTACGAGCAGTACTTC. Protein sequence: CASSQRTSGSYEQYF.